These T cell receptor beta chains were read from a single sample in a study of blood T cell repertoires in COVID-19. TCRdb's copy holds only in-frame clones and misses some; the assay was immunoSEQ multiplex PCR. The sample records 60,000 to 85,000 clones, around 67% being singletons. Material for sequencing was peripheral blood. Receptors originate from a human donor with acute or convalescent COVID-19. The donor label of this sample is uncertain. CDR3s include the opening cysteine and the closing phenylalanine or tryptophan. The order of the fields is D gene, V gene, CDR3 length, J gene, clone size, CDR3 DNA, CDR3 protein. D genes are given only for firm matches. Clone size appears in some rows only: once, few, many, or a class for an expanded clone.

TRBD1,TRBV5-1,14,TRBJ1-1,few,TGCGCCAGCAGTCCCGGGACAGGGGGAACTGAAGCTTTCTTT,CASSPGTGGTEAFF
TRBD1,TRBV7-6,14,TRBJ1-5,many,TGTGCCAGCAGCTCGGGGACAGGGGTTCAGCCCCAGCATTTT,CASSSGTGVQPQHF
NA,TRBV1,15,TRBJ2-4,NA,TGCACCAGCAGCCAAGATCGGGGTGGTGAAAACATTCAGTACTTC,CTSSQDRGGENIQYF
NA,TRBV7-2,16,TRBJ1-6,few,TGTGCCACCCGTGGGGAGGGGAGCTCCTATAATTCACCCCTCCACTTT,CATRGEGSSYNSPLHF
NA,TRBV19,14,TRBJ1-1,NA,TGTGCCAGTAGTATCGGGGGGGCGAGAACTGAAGCTTTCTTT,CASSIGGARTEAFF
NA,TRBV3-1/TRBV3-2,15,TRBJ1-3,NA,TGTGCCAGCAGCCAAGATGGGAACAGGCTAAACACCATATATTTT,CASSQDGNRLNTIYF
NA,TRBV7-6,15,TRBJ2-2,NA,TGTGCCAGCAGCTTAGAAGGGCGGGGCACCGGGGAGCTGTTTTTT,CASSLEGRGTGELFF
TRBD1,TRBV2,14,TRBJ1-4,NA,TGTGCCAGCAGGGACAGGGGCCCGGGTGAAAAACTGTTTTTT,CASRDRGPGEKLFF
NA,TRBV7-2,17,TRBJ2-3,NA,TGTGCCAGCAGCCATGAAAACAGAAACACCTTCACAGATACGCAGTATTTT,CASSHENRNTFTDTQYF
TRBD1,TRBV27,16,TRBJ1-3,NA,TGTGCCAGCAGTGCGGTGGGACAGGGAAAAGGAAACACCATATATTTT,CASSAVGQGKGNTIYF
TRBD2,TRBV2,15,TRBJ2-1,NA,TGTGCCAGCAGTACTAGAAGCGGGAGGGCCGGCGAGCAGTTCTTC,CASSTRSGRAGEQFF
NA,TRBV19,13,TRBJ1-5,NA,TGTGCCAGTAGCCAACAGGTGAATCAGCCCCAGCATTTT,CASSQQVNQPQHF
NA,TRBV29-1,16,TRBJ1-1,once,TGCAGCGTTGAAGATCGGATGACAGGACTGAACACTGAAGCTTTCTTT,CSVEDRMTGLNTEAFF
NA,TRBV30,14,TRBJ2-5,NA,TGTGCCTGGAGTGTATCGCGGAGCCAAGAGACCCAGTACTTC,CAWSVSRSQETQYF
NA,TRBV4-1,15,TRBJ2-5,NA,TGCGCCAGCAGCCAAGATGCCCTAGCGAGAGAGACCCAGTACTTC,CASSQDALARETQYF
NA,TRBV24-1,15,TRBJ1-2,NA,TGTGCCACCAGTGATTCCAGACAGATCTACTATGGCTACACCTTC,CATSDSRQIYYGYTF
NA,TRBV28,13,TRBJ2-2,NA,TGTGCCAGCAGCCCTCCAAGCCTCGGGGAGCTGTTTTTT,CASSPPSLGELFF
NA,TRBV10-3,14,TRBJ1-1,NA,TGTGCCATCAGTGCCGCAATAGTGAACACTGAAGCTTTCTTT,CAISAAIVNTEAFF
TRBD1,TRBV24-1,15,TRBJ2-4,NA,TGTGCCACCAGTGACACGACAGGGGGGGGGAACATTCAGTACTTC,CATSDTTGGGNIQYF
NA,TRBV28,13,TRBJ2-7,NA,TGTACAACAGCGGACGTCAGGGGCTACGAGCAGTACTTC,CTTADVRGYEQYF
NA,TRBV1,16,TRBJ1-3,NA,TGCACCAGCAGCCCTAAGCGGTTCTTCTCTGGAAACACCATATATTTT,CTSSPKRFFSGNTIYF
TRBD1,TRBV28,19,TRBJ1-5,NA,TGTGCCAGCAGTGGGACAGGGGGTTTTGGGGTCGCGAGCAATCAGCCCCAGCATTTT,CASSGTGGFGVASNQPQHF
NA,TRBV7-2,14,TRBJ1-1,few,TGTGCCAGCAGCTTAGGGGGCAGGAACACTGAAGCTTTCTTT,CASSLGGRNTEAFF
NA,TRBV23-1,19,TRBJ2-3,once,NA,CASSTSASGGHSSTDTQYF
NA,TRBV6-5,14,TRBJ1-2,few,TGTGCCAGCAGTTCCCGGGTCAGCCTTTATGGCTACACCTTC,CASSSRVSLYGYTF
NA,TRBV7-9,13,TRBJ1-2,NA,TGTGCCAGCAGCCCGGGGGGGGTCGGAGGCTACACCTTC,CASSPGGVGGYTF
NA,TRBV6-6,13,TRBJ1-1,few,TGTGCCAGCACTCCCTGGCCCAACACTGAAGCTTTCTTT,CASTPWPNTEAFF
TRBD1,TRBV29-1,13,TRBJ1-1,NA,TGCAGCGTTCGACAGGGTATGAACACTGAAGCTTTCTTT,CSVRQGMNTEAFF
NA,TRBV6-5,12,TRBJ2-1,many,TGTGCCAGCAGAGACAGATACAATGAGCAGTTCTTC,CASRDRYNEQFF
NA,TRBV19,15,TRBJ1-6,NA,TGTGCCAGTAGTATCCAGGGCTCCTATAATTCACCCCTCCACTTT,CASSIQGSYNSPLHF
TRBD2,TRBV28,15,TRBJ2-1,few,TGTGCCAGCAGCAACCAACTAGCGGCGGCCAATGAGCAGTTCTTC,CASSNQLAAANEQFF
NA,TRBV9,14,TRBJ1-4,NA,TGTGCCAGCAGCTTTGGGGGGGGCAAGGAAAAACTGTTTTTT,CASSFGGGKEKLFF
TRBD1,TRBV18,12,TRBJ1-4,NA,TGTGCCAGCGGACCCAGGGGGCAAAAACTGTTTTTT,CASGPRGQKLFF
NA,TRBV7-2,15,TRBJ1-3,NA,TGTGCCAGCAGCTTCGGCAGGGGTCGGGGAAACACCATATATTTT,CASSFGRGRGNTIYF
TRBD2,TRBV5-1,14,TRBJ2-5,NA,TGCGCCAGCAGCTTTGCGACTAGCGGGGGAGTAGATTACTTC,CASSFATSGGVDYF
NA,TRBV10-1,14,TRBJ2-3,once,TGCGCCAGCAGTGATGCGGGGAGCACAGATACGCAGTATTTT,CASSDAGSTDTQYF
TRBD1,TRBV3-1/TRBV3-2,13,TRBJ1-2,NA,TGTGCCAGCAGCCCAACAGGGGACTATGGCTACACCTTC,CASSPTGDYGYTF
NA,TRBV28,14,TRBJ2-7,NA,TGTGCCAGCAGTGACCAAGGGGCTAACTCAGGGCAGTACTTC,CASSDQGANSGQYF